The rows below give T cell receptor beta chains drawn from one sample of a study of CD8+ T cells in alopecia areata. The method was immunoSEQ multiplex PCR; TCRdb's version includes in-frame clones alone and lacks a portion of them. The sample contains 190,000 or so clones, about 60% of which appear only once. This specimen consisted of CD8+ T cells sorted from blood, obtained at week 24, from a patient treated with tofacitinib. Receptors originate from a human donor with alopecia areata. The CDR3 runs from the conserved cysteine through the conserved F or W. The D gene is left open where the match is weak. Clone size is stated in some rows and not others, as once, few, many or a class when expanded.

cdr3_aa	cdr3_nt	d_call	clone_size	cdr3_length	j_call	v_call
CASSIPRQEGTEAFF	TGTGCCAGTAGTATACCGCGACAGGAGGGCACTGAAGCTTTCTTT	.	.	15	TRBJ1-1	TRBV19
CASSARVYDEQYF	TGTGCCAGCAGCGCCAGGGTTTACGACGAGCAGTACTTC	.	.	13	TRBJ2-7	TRBV7-8
CASTPRAGLNEAFF	TGTGCCAGCACCCCCCGTGCAGGCTTAAATGAAGCTTTCTTT	.	.	14	TRBJ1-1	TRBV7-9
CASSYVADGTDTQYF	TGTGCCAGCAGTTACGTGGCGGATGGAACAGATACGCAGTATTTT	.	.	15	TRBJ2-3	TRBV6-5
CASSMGDEQFF	TGTGCCAGCAGCATGGGCGATGAGCAGTTCTTC	.	.	11	TRBJ2-1	TRBV7-3
CASSFITGNQPQHF	TGTGCCAGCAGCTTTATAACAGGGAATCAGCCCCAGCATTTT	.	few	14	TRBJ1-5	TRBV7-9
CASSRYLTEPTNYGYTF	TGCGCCAGCAGCCGATACCTGACGGAACCCACTAACTATGGCTACACCTTC	.	.	17	TRBJ1-2	TRBV4-1
CASSQEARGGGTQYF	TGCGCCAGCAGCCAAGAGGCCCGTGGGGGCGGTACGCAGTATTTT	.	few	15	TRBJ2-3	TRBV4-1
CASSQPGGRTRKETQYF	TGCGCCAGCAGCCAACCGGGGGGGCGGACCCGAAAAGAGACCCAGTACTTC	TRBD2	.	17	TRBJ2-5	TRBV5-1
CASSLTGYNEQFF	TGTGCCAGCAGTTTAACTGGATACAATGAGCAGTTCTTC	.	.	13	TRBJ2-1	TRBV27
CAWTPGNEQFF	TGTGCCTGGACGCCGGGGAATGAGCAGTTCTTC	.	.	11	TRBJ2-1	TRBV30
CASTRTSGVFETQYF	TGTGCCAGCACCAGGACTAGCGGGGTCTTCGAGACCCAGTACTTC	TRBD2	few	15	TRBJ2-5	TRBV14
CASSLSGFAEAFF	TGTGCCAGCAGTTTATCGGGGTTCGCTGAAGCTTTCTTT	.	.	13	TRBJ1-1	TRBV28
CASSLSLRRTEAFF	TGCGCCAGCAGCTTGTCACTCCGGAGGACTGAAGCTTTCTTT	.	.	14	TRBJ1-1	TRBV5-1
CASSHRGPPDTQYF	TGTGCCAGCAGTCACAGGGGACCACCAGATACGCAGTATTTT	TRBD1	.	14	TRBJ2-3	TRBV6-5
CASSSTTSREHSGANVLTF	TGTGCCAGCAGTTCTACGACAAGCCGGGAGCACTCTGGGGCCAACGTCCTGACTTTC	.	.	19	TRBJ2-6	TRBV27
CATSGGETQYF	TGTGCCACCAGCGGAGGAGAGACCCAGTACTTC	.	.	11	TRBJ2-5	TRBV15
CASSGDEQFF	TGTGCCAGCAGTGGAGATGAGCAGTTCTTC	.	.	10	TRBJ2-1	TRBV2
CASQGLPTSTDTQYF	TGTGCCAGCCAGGGACTTCCCACCAGCACAGATACGCAGTATTTT	.	many	15	TRBJ2-3	TRBV2
CASSLAGVQGEQYF	TGCGCCAGCAGCTTGGCCGGGGTGCAGGGCGAGCAGTACTTC	.	.	14	TRBJ2-7	TRBV5-1
CASSQPYRDRGPYEQYF	TGCGCCAGCAGCCAACCGTACCGGGACAGGGGCCCCTACGAGCAGTACTTC	TRBD1	.	17	TRBJ2-7	TRBV4-1
CASGQGAYEQYF	TGTGCTAGCGGACAGGGAGCCTACGAGCAGTACTTC	TRBD1	once	12	TRBJ2-7	TRBV12-5
CSVVQGTLDQPQHF	TGCAGCGTAGTACAGGGGACGCTCGATCAGCCCCAGCATTTT	TRBD1	few	14	TRBJ1-5	TRBV29-1
CSVEDRGRGYTF	TGCAGCGTCGAGGACAGGGGACGAGGCTACACCTTC	TRBD1	few	12	TRBJ1-2	TRBV29-1
CASKAPVSRPDTQYF	TGTGCCAGCAAGGCGCCGGTCAGTAGGCCAGATACGCAGTATTTT	.	.	15	TRBJ2-3	TRBV2
CASREAGYTGELFF	TGTGCCAGCAGAGAAGCGGGGTACACCGGGGAGCTGTTTTTT	TRBD2	few	14	TRBJ2-2	TRBV9
CAWSPREIEAFF	TGTGCCTGGAGCCCCCGGGAGATAGAAGCTTTCTTT	.	.	12	TRBJ1-1	TRBV30
CASRTGRNTEAFF	TGTGCCAGCAGAACCGGGAGGAACACTGAAGCTTTCTTT	.	.	13	TRBJ1-1	TRBV13
CSATILAKNIQYF	TGCAGCGCGACAATTCTAGCCAAAAACATTCAGTACTTC	.	few	13	TRBJ2-4	TRBV29-1
CASGSPTGRITEAFF	TGTGCTAGTGGTTCCCCTACAGGGAGGATCACTGAAGCTTTCTTT	.	.	15	TRBJ1-1	TRBV12-5
CASTWTGATQYF	TGTGCCAGCACCTGGACCGGGGCTACGCAGTATTTT	.	once	12	TRBJ2-3	TRBV11-2
CASSLEQFYEQYF	TGTGCCAGCAGCTTAGAACAGTTCTACGAGCAGTACTTC	.	.	13	TRBJ2-7	TRBV7-9
CASSVWSGNEQFF	TGTGCCAGCAGCGTATGGTCGGGGAATGAGCAGTTCTTC	.	.	13	TRBJ2-1	TRBV9
CASSLNPEKLFF	TGTGCCAGCAGCTTAAACCCAGAAAAACTGTTTTTT	.	.	12	TRBJ1-4	TRBV11-2
CASSPYRDWTYEQYF	TGTGCCAGCAGCCCTTATAGGGACTGGACCTACGAGCAGTACTTC	.	few	15	TRBJ2-7	TRBV7-2
CASSLGRTGNDNEQFF	TGCGCCAGCAGCTTGGGACGAACAGGGAACGACAATGAGCAGTTCTTC	.	.	16	TRBJ2-1	TRBV5-1
CASREDRGPMRDTQYF	TGTGCCAGCAGAGAGGACAGGGGACCCATGCGAGATACGCAGTATTTT	TRBD1	.	16	TRBJ2-3	TRBV27
CASSLRQVRENTEAFF	TGTGCCAGCAGCTTAAGACAGGTTAGGGAGAACACTGAAGCTTTCTTT	.	.	16	TRBJ1-1	TRBV7-9
CASSHGTGKNNEQFF	TGTGCCAGCAGCCATGGGACAGGGAAAAACAATGAGCAGTTCTTC	TRBD1	.	15	TRBJ2-1	TRBV13
CASSSGLAGRYEQYF	TGTGCCAGCAGCTCGGGACTAGCGGGGAGGTACGAGCAGTACTTC	TRBD2	.	15	TRBJ2-7	TRBV13
CASSFQGSLGGEQFF	TGTGCCAGCAGTTTCCAGGGGTCTCTGGGGGGTGAGCAGTTCTTC	.	.	15	TRBJ2-1	TRBV27
CASSGGSNQPQHF	TGTGCCAGCAGCGGGGGGTCCAATCAGCCCCAGCATTTT	.	.	13	TRBJ1-5	TRBV13
CATSGGALGSYEQYF	TGTGCCACCAGCGGGGGGGCTTTAGGTTCCTACGAGCAGTACTTC	.	.	15	TRBJ2-7	TRBV15
CASSLVGPTDTQYF	TGTGCCAGCAGCTTAGTTGGCCCTACAGATACGCAGTATTTT	.	.	14	TRBJ2-3	TRBV7-2
CASSLYRRSSGANVLTF	TGTGCCAGCAGTTTATATCGACGCAGCTCTGGGGCCAACGTCCTGACTTTC	.	.	17	TRBJ2-6	TRBV27
CSGRSSNSGNTIYF	TGCAGCGGTAGGAGCAGTAACTCTGGAAACACCATATATTTT	.	.	14	TRBJ1-3	TRBV29-1
CATSRVAGEVETQYF	TGTGCCACCAGCAGAGTAGCGGGGGAAGTGGAGACCCAGTACTTC	TRBD2	.	15	TRBJ2-5	TRBV15
CSVRGGAEAFF	TGCAGCGTCCGAGGGGGGGCTGAAGCTTTCTTT	.	few	11	TRBJ1-1	TRBV29-1
CSVEGTGASQETQYF	TGCAGCGTTGAAGGGACAGGGGCCAGCCAAGAGACCCAGTACTTC	TRBD1	.	15	TRBJ2-5	TRBV29-1
CSVNSGANVLTF	TGCAGCGTAAACTCTGGGGCCAACGTCCTGACTTTC	.	few	12	TRBJ2-6	TRBV29-1
CASSLEFGGTGELFF	TGTGCCAGCAGCTTAGAGTTTGGGGGAACCGGGGAGCTGTTTTTT	.	.	15	TRBJ2-2	TRBV11-3
CASSVRDRGAYEQYF	TGTGCCAGCAGTGTACGGGACAGAGGAGCCTACGAGCAGTACTTC	TRBD1	few	15	TRBJ2-7	TRBV6-1
CASSLSGDAAGELFF	TGTGCCAGCAGTTTATCAGGGGACGCGGCCGGGGAGCTGTTTTTT	.	.	15	TRBJ2-2	TRBV27
CAWSVDRVPYTEAFF	TGTGCCTGGAGTGTTGACCGGGTTCCCTACACTGAAGCTTTCTTT	.	.	15	TRBJ1-1	TRBV30